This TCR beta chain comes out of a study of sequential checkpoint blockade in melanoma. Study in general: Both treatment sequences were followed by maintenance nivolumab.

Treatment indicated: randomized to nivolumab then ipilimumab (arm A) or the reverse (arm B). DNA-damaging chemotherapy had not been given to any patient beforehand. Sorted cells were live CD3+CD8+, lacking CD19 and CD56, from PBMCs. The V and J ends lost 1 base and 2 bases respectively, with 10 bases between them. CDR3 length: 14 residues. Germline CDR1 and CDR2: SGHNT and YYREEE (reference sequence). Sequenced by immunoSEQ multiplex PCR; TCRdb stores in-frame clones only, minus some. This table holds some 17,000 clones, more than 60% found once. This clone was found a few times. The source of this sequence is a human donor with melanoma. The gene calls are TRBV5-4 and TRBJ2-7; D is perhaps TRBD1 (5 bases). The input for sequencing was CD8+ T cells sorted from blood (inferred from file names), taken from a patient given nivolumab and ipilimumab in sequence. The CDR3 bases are TGTGCCAGCAGCTTGAACAGGAGAACCTACGAGCAGTACTTC. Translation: CASSLNRRTYEQYF.